This T cell receptor (beta chain) was identified during a study of blood T cell repertoires in COVID-19 (dated by TCRdb to between 2020 and 2021). With regard to the full study: Collaborator samples came from the United States, Italy and Spain and covered acute and convalescent phases of COVID-19. The material from the prospective study consisted of cDNA or gDNA derived from T cells, B-cell-depleted T cells, or PBMCs. The dataset comprised deeply sampled blood TCRbeta repertoires from subjects exposed to, actively infected with, or recovered from COVID-19. A freely available public database, intended as a resource for researchers studying the immune response to SARS-CoV-2, is where the repertoires were released. The samples were drawn from two sources: the first 160 participants of the ongoing ImmuneRACE study, and over 950 subjects contributed by 6 global collaborators. Nearly every sample came with metadata listing a de-identified subject ID, COVID-19 status, age in years and sex. Where HLA class I and class II types were available, the types were taken from metadata supplied by the sample provider, not from assay-based typing. Study-wide conclusions, independent of this receptor: How much clinical and demographic metadata was included differed by source and by participant, and the metadata was provided uncurated.

Each collaborating institution followed its own protocols to collect whole blood in K2EDTA tubes. For TCRbeta analysis, collaborators shipped samples in one of three forms: frozen whole blood, isolated PBMCs, or DNA extracted from either of those sample types. There are 12 amino acids in the CDR3, from cysteine to phenylalanine inclusive. Only the CDR3 region is kept as DNA, spanning 36 bases read in frame from base 1. V loses 5 bases, J loses 4 bases, and the germline ends lie 8 bases apart. CDR1 and CDR2, per the germline V gene, are MDHEN and SYDVKM. TCRbeta CDR3 regions were amplified from genomic DNA using the immunoSEQ Assay, a bias-controlled multiplex PCR. Processing in the source paper ran as follows. The number of nucleated cells in each sample was estimated by amplification of reference gene primers within the assay. To quantify the absolute abundance of each unique TCRbeta CDR3 rearrangement, sequence reads were collapsed and filtered. For each sample, productive Simpson clonality was calculated as the square root of Simpson's diversity index across productive rearrangements. In its TCRdb copy, this immuneACCESS table keeps in-frame sequences only and misses some clones. Where compared with another copy, unresolved V genes explain less than half of these, and the others have no known cause. V and J calls and clone size are as listed in that table; D and trimming were resolved from the DNA. Recorded for this sample are fewer than 130,000 clones; 70% to 90% of them occurred a single time. The ten largest clones capture around 4.8% of the sample.

To note about this clone: The clone's antigen remains unknown. Base qualities are not recorded, but no much larger clone differs from it by a single base.

The clonotype comes from a human donor in a cohort sampled during active COVID-19. Material: peripheral blood. The sequence joins TRBV28 to TRBJ1-2; the D segment cannot be called with confidence. The DNA is TGTGCCAGCAGTCGGACTGCCTATGGCTACACCTTC. The translation is CASSRTAYGYTF.